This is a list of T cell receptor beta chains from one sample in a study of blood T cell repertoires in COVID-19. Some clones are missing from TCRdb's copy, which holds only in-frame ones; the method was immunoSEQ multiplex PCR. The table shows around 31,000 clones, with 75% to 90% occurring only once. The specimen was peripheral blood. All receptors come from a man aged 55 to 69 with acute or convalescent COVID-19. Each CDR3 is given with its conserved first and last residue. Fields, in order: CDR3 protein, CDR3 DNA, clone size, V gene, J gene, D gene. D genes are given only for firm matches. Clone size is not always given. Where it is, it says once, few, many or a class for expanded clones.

CDR3 protein: CASSLEIAKTGELFF
CDR3 DNA: TGTGCCAGCAGCTTAGAGATAGCTAAAACCGGGGAGCTGTTTTTT
clone size: few
V gene: TRBV7-9
J gene: TRBJ2-2
D gene: NA

CDR3 protein: CASSLGLAGLTDTQYF
CDR3 DNA: TGTGCCAGCAGCTTGGGACTAGCGGGGCTCACAGATACGCAGTATTTT
clone size: NA
V gene: TRBV7-9
J gene: TRBJ2-3
D gene: TRBD2

CDR3 protein: CASPTGGVSYGYTF
CDR3 DNA: TGTGCCTCCCCGACAGGGGGGGTTTCCTATGGCTACACCTTC
clone size: NA
V gene: TRBV30
J gene: TRBJ1-2
D gene: TRBD1

CDR3 protein: CASSQRAGPNYGYTF
CDR3 DNA: TGTGCCAGCAGCCAACGGGCGGGGCCTAACTATGGCTACACCTTC
clone size: NA
V gene: TRBV3-1/TRBV3-2
J gene: TRBJ1-2
D gene: NA

CDR3 protein: CASSSTGVSPMYEQYF
CDR3 DNA: TGTGCCAGCAGCTCAACAGGGGTCTCACCGATGTACGAGCAGTACTTC
clone size: NA
V gene: TRBV11-2
J gene: TRBJ2-7
D gene: TRBD1

CDR3 protein: CASSSGNTIYF
CDR3 DNA: TGTGCCAGCAGTTCAGGAAACACCATATATTTT
clone size: few
V gene: TRBV12-3/TRBV12-4
J gene: TRBJ1-3
D gene: NA

CDR3 protein: CASSPGASYEQYF
CDR3 DNA: TGTGCCAGCAGTCCTGGAGCTTCCTACGAGCAGTACTTC
clone size: few
V gene: TRBV27
J gene: TRBJ2-7
D gene: NA

CDR3 protein: CASSLSRLTEAFF
CDR3 DNA: TGTGCCAGCAGCTTATCGAGGCTCACTGAAGCTTTCTTT
clone size: NA
V gene: TRBV7-2
J gene: TRBJ1-1
D gene: NA

CDR3 protein: CASRPGTGGNEQFF
CDR3 DNA: TGTGCCAGCCGCCCTGGGACAGGGGGCAATGAGCAGTTCTTC
clone size: NA
V gene: TRBV19
J gene: TRBJ2-1
D gene: TRBD1

CDR3 protein: CASSPGQGSYNEQFF
CDR3 DNA: TGCGCCAGCAGTCCGGGACAGGGCTCCTACAATGAGCAGTTCTTC
clone size: NA
V gene: TRBV5-1
J gene: TRBJ2-1
D gene: TRBD1

CDR3 protein: CAISASPQASSGNTIYF
CDR3 DNA: TGTGCCATCAGTGCTTCTCCTCAGGCCAGCTCTGGAAACACCATATATTTT
clone size: NA
V gene: TRBV10-3
J gene: TRBJ1-3
D gene: NA